The 32 T cell receptor beta chains given below trace back to one sample, sequenced in a study of shared clonotypes between healthy human individuals. TCRdb keeps only in-frame clones here, not all; method: immunoSEQ multiplex PCR. Among a few million clones listed, more than 80% were seen once. Sequencing was done on a sample of naive CD4+ T cells sorted from blood. Subset given: CD45RA+ positively selected. The receptors shown here come from a man aged 18 to 35 in good health.

The chain's CDR3 is CASSYGEETQYF. The CDR3 bases are TGTGCCAGCAGTTACGGCGAAGAGACCCAGTACTTC. The chain joins TRBV7-2 to TRBJ2-5; unclear D gene. Germline V gene data show CDR1 as SGHTA and CDR2 as FQGNSA. The V gene lost 6 bases and the J gene lost 3 bases, with 8 bases spanning the gap. This CDR3 is built from 12 residues.

J is TRBJ2-3 and V is TRBV2; 11 nucleotides agree with TRBD2. The V segment lost 6 bases and the J segment 4 bases; nucleotides outside the gene matches: 6. CDR1 and CDR2 (germline): SNHLY, FYNNEI. The CDR3 has 15 amino acids. The DNA of the CDR3 is TGTGCCAGCAGAGGGACTAGCGGATCGCCAGATACGCAGTATTTT. It is translated as CASRGTSGSPDTQYF.

This chain uses TRBV19 with TRBJ2-5, with D perhaps matching TRBD2 (6 bases). V lost 0 bases, J lost 2 bases, and 13 bases lay in between. Per germline, CDR1 LNHDA and CDR2 SQIVND (reference sequence). CDR3 size: 16 residues. CDR3 region: CASSIEGTGVQETQYF. In DNA form, the CDR3 reads TGTGCCAGTAGTATAGAAGGGACGGGGGTTCAAGAGACCCAGTACTTC.

This chain connects TRBV2 to TRBJ2-3, with 7 bases fitting TRBD2. V shed 5 bases, J shed 0 bases, and the junction held 8 bases outside the gene matches. CDR3 length: 16 amino acids. The germline gives CDR1 SNHLY, CDR2 FYNNEI. The CDR3 loop is CASSLEGLTSTDTQYF. The CDR3 nucleotides read TGTGCCAGCAGTTTGGAGGGACTAACTAGCACAGATACGCAGTATTTT.

This rearrangement joins TRBV6-6 to TRBJ2-5, with D possibly being TRBD1 (6 bases). Matching the DNA end better, TRBJ2-7 makes the J call doubtful. Germline assignment: CDR1 MNHNY and CDR2 SVGAGI (reference sequence). The CDR3 length is 12 residues. CDR3 protein: CASSPDRYEQYF. The CDR3 nucleotides read TGTGCCAGCAGTCCTGACAGGTACGAGCAGTACTTC.

V is TRBV7-2 and J is TRBJ2-1; no reliable D call. The germline V gene has CDR1 SGHTA and CDR2 FQGNSA. CDR3 size: 16 residues. The V gene lost 5 bases and the J gene lost 0 bases, with 14 bases spanning the gap. CDR3 coding DNA: TGTGCCAGCAGCCCTCACTCATCGGGCTCCTACAATGAGCAGTTCTTC. Translated, it gives CASSPHSSGSYNEQFF.

The chain joins TRBV27 to TRBJ1-4; unclear D gene. V was pared by 6 bases and J by 3 bases, with 14 bases between. Germline V gives CDR1 MNHEY, CDR2 SMNVEV (reference sequence). This CDR3 region has 15 residues. CDR3 in DNA: TGTGCCAGCAGAGCGAGAGCAGTAGCTAATGAAAAACTGTTTTTT. As protein: CASRARAVANEKLFF.

This clone was seen a handful of times. Other DNA variants within this sample encode the same CDR3. This sequence joins TRBV28 and TRBJ1-4; D gene ambiguous. CDR3 length: 14 residues. Germline CDR1 reads MDHEN; CDR2 reads SYDVKM. Trimming cost V 2 bases and J 4 bases, with 8 bases left between them. The CDR3 sequence: CASSLSVNNEKLFF. In DNA, the CDR3 is TGTGCCAGCAGTTTAAGCGTGAATAATGAAAAACTGTTTTTT.

The chain is built from TRBV5-4 and TRBJ2-3; weak D call: TRBD2 (6 bases). Germline CDR1 is SGHNT and CDR2 is YYREEE (reference sequence). Trimming took 10 bases from V and 3 from J, leaving 15 bases between them. This CDR3 region has 13 residues. In nucleotides, the CDR3 is TGTGCCGCGGGGTTTGGGCGGACAGATACGCAGTATTTT. It specifies CAAGFGRTDTQYF.

In its sample, this clone was seen once. The rearrangement links TRBV12-2 to TRBJ1-3; the DNA was not compared with TRBD1, the D call given in the table. TRBV12-2 is shown as a pseudogene. This CDR3 region has 18 residues. In DNA form, the CDR3 reads TGTGCAAGTCGCTTAGGGCTTGACGAACAGTTTTCTGGAAACACCATATATTTT. It is translated as CASRLGLDEQFSGNTIYF.

The J gene is TRBJ2-2, the V gene TRBV6-1, with 8 bases aligning to TRBD1. The J segment lost 7 bases and the V segment lost 5 bases, leaving 9 bases of the junction unmatched. The CDR3 length is 15 residues. From germline, CDR1 is MNHNS and CDR2 SASEGT. CDR3 in DNA: TGTGCCAGCAGTTTGAACAGGGGGTACGTCGGGGAGCTGTTTTTT. Residues: CASSLNRGYVGELFF.

As to this clone: The sample carries other DNA sequences with the same CDR3. The chain combines TRBV2 with TRBJ1-5; TRBD1 is a possible D gene (5 bases). Trimming removed 2 bases at V and 0 bases at J, with 8 bases between. The CDR3 contains 15 residues. Germline V gives CDR1 SNHLY, CDR2 FYNNEI. CDR3 nucleotides: TGTGCCAGCAGTGAAAGGGGAAATAGCAATCAGCCCCAGCATTTT. The encoded protein is CASSERGNSNQPQHF.

The chain is built from TRBV19 and TRBJ1-2, with TRBD1 as a possible D gene (6 bases). Germline CDR1 reads LNHDA; CDR2 reads SQIVND (reference sequence). Trimming left V 4 bases short and J 4 bases short, with 13 bases between. There are 14 residues in the CDR3. This CDR3 is CASSKGGTTYGYTF. CDR3 nucleotide sequence: TGTGCCAGTAGTAAAGGGGGAACCACCTATGGCTACACCTTC.

This rearrangement joins TRBV6-4 to TRBJ2-2; TRBD2 matches 11 bases. The CDR3 covers 17 residues. V shed 4 bases, J shed 4 bases, and the junction held 8 bases outside the gene matches. The V gene's germline CDR1 is MRHNA and CDR2 SNTAGT. DNA for the CDR3: TGTGCCAGCAGTGCGGTGACTAGCGGGACTCTCACCGGGGAGCTGTTTTTT. Translation: CASSAVTSGTLTGELFF.

V gene TRBV19 combines with J gene TRBJ2-6; D unresolved. This CDR3 has 16 residues. CDR1 and CDR2 (germline): LNHDA, SQIVND (reference sequence). The V end lost 3 bases, the J end lost 2 bases, and 11 bases lay between the germline ends. In DNA form, the CDR3 reads TGTGCCAGTAGTATTAACAGCCTCCCTGGGGCCAACGTCCTGACTTTC. It yields the protein CASSINSLPGANVLTF.

This clone occurred once. J is TRBJ1-5 and V is TRBV19; 10 bases align to TRBD1. The CDR3 covers 17 residues. With 5 bases clipped from V and 0 bases from J, the junction kept 7 bases outside the gene matches. CDR1 LNHDA and CDR2 SQIVND come from the germline V gene (reference sequence). This CDR3 is CASSERTGGNSNQPQHF. Here the CDR3 DNA reads TGTGCCAGTAGTGAACGGACAGGGGGGAATAGCAATCAGCCCCAGCATTTT. The variable domain in full, completed from reference TRBV19 and TRBJ1-5, reads DGGITQSPKYLFRKEGQNVTLSCEQNLNHDAMYWYRQDPGQGLRLIYYSQIVNDFQKGDIAEGYSVSREKKESFPLTVTSAQKNPTAFYLCASSERTGGNSNQPQHFGDGTRLSIL.

The gene calls are TRBV9 and TRBJ1-5; 7 nucleotides match TRBD1. Looked up from germline, CDR1 is SGDLS and CDR2 is YYNGEE. CDR3 length: 17 amino acids. V lost 4 bases, J lost 2 bases, and 12 bases stayed unmatched. The CDR3 DNA follows: TGTGCCAGCAGCACAGGAACAGGGGTAGGGCGCAATCAGCCCCAGCATTTT. Amino acids: CASSTGTGVGRNQPQHF.

The chain is built from TRBV13 and TRBJ1-2; D is ambiguous. Trimming removed 0 bases at V and 6 bases at J, with 23 bases between. The CDR3 is made up of 18 amino acids. CDR1 is PRHDT and CDR2 is FYEKMQ in the germline V gene (reference sequence). The CDR3 nucleotides read TGTGCCAGCAGCTTAGGACAGTCTTTCCTTCCCACATTCGATGGCTACACCTTC. Protein product: CASSLGQSFLPTFDGYTF.

This chain uses TRBV5-1 with TRBJ1-2; maybe TRBD1 (6 bases). This CDR3 has 17 amino acids. The V end was cut by 0 bases, the J end by 0 bases, with 15 bases between. Germline lookup yields CDR1 SGHRS and CDR2 YFSETQ. CDR3 DNA: TGCGCCAGCAGCTTGGTTCCGGGGGCCCCATCTAACTATGGCTACACCTTC. Encoded protein: CASSLVPGAPSNYGYTF.

This clone was picked up one time. This chain joins TRBV4-3 and TRBJ1-4; TRBD1 is a possible D gene (5 bases). The CDR3 runs 16 residues. Trimming cost V 0 bases and J 8 bases, with 16 bases left between them. Germline V gives CDR1 LGHNA, CDR2 YSLEER. CDR3 coding DNA: TGCGCCAGCAGCCAAGATTTGGGGGGAGCTTTCGAAAAACTGTTTTTT. Translating gives CASSQDLGGAFEKLFF.

The chain is built from TRBV7-9 and TRBJ1-4, with TRBD1 matching 7 bases. The germline V gene has CDR1 SEHNR and CDR2 FQNEAQ (reference sequence). The ends lost 0 bases at V and 3 bases at J; junction bases unmatched: 1. The CDR3 loop spans 15 amino acids. For the CDR3, the DNA is TGTGCCAGCAGCTTAGCGGGGACAGCTAATGAAAAACTGTTTTTT. Protein: CASSLAGTANEKLFF.

This chain connects TRBV5-1 to TRBJ2-1; 8 positions agree with TRBD1. The trim removed 4 bases at V and 6 bases at J, leaving 9 bases unmatched. CDR1 is SGHRS and CDR2 is YFSETQ in the germline V gene. This CDR3 contains 15 residues. The CDR3 DNA reads as TGCGCCAGCAGCCCGGGGCAGGGGGCGGTCAATGAGCAGTTCTTC. Translation: CASSPGQGAVNEQFF. The full variable domain, its missing parts supplied by reference TRBV5-1 and TRBJ2-1, is KAGVTQTPRYLIKTRGQQVTLSCSPISGHRSVSWYQQTPGQGLQFLFEYFSETQRNKGNFPGRFSGRQFSNSRSEMNVSTLELGDSALYLCASSPGQGAVNEQFFGPGTRLTVL.

This clone appeared once. This chain uses TRBV27 with TRBJ1-5, with D maybe TRBD1 (5 bases). From germline, CDR1 is MNHEY and CDR2 SMNVEV (reference sequence). With 9 bases removed from V and 5 bases from J, the gap between germline ends came to 23 bases. This CDR3 region has 16 residues. This CDR3 is CARSPREVQYDQPQHF. CDR3 bases: TGTGCCAGAAGCCCCAGGGAGGTTCAATATGATCAGCCCCAGCATTTT.

The genes are TRBV5-4 and TRBJ2-7; 9 nucleotides align to TRBD2. The CDR3 contains 15 residues. J gave up 2 bases and V 3 bases, and 6 bases lay outside the gene matches. Germline V gene sequence: CDR1 SGHNT, CDR2 YYREEE (reference sequence). The CDR3 reads CASSSPAGGTYEQYF. The DNA for the CDR3 is TGTGCCAGCAGCTCCCCGGCGGGAGGGACCTACGAGCAGTACTTC.

This clone showed up just once. This chain links TRBV4-3 with TRBJ1-5; tentatively, D is TRBD1 (5 bases). The CDR3 loop spans 17 amino acids. V was clipped by 0 bases and J by 7 bases, with 19 bases between them. CDR1 and CDR2 (germline): LGHNA, YSLEER. CDR3 in amino acids: CASSQDREGAPRQPQHF. CDR3 nucleotide sequence: TGCGCCAGCAGCCAAGATCGGGAAGGGGCGCCGCGCCAGCCCCAGCATTTT.

The rearrangement joins TRBV18 to TRBJ2-7; D possibly uses TRBD1 or TRBD2 (5 bases each). The germline V gene encodes CDR1 KGHSH and CDR2 LQKENI. CDR3 size: 14 residues. V was pared by 0 bases and J by 6 bases, with 12 bases between. The CDR3 DNA reads TGTGCCAGCTCACCACCTGGGGGTCAGGCCGAGCAGTACTTC. Amino acids: CASSPPGGQAEQYF.

The V call is TRBV5-6, the J call TRBJ1-1; 8 nucleotides agree with TRBD1. V lost 0 bases, J lost 2 bases, and 6 bases stayed unmatched. In germline, CDR1 is SGHDT, CDR2 YYEEEE. This CDR3 has 16 residues. The CDR3 sequence is CASSLAYGQGNTEAFF. As DNA, the CDR3 is TGTGCCAGCAGCTTGGCCTATGGACAGGGAAACACTGAAGCTTTCTTT. Variable domain in full (rest from reference TRBV5-6 and TRBJ1-1): DAGVTQSPTHLIKTRGQQVTLRCSPKSGHDTVSWYQQALGQGPQFIFQYYEEEERQRGNFPDRFSGHQFPNYSSELNVNALLLGDSALYLCASSLAYGQGNTEAFFGQGTRLTVV.

The chain combines TRBV18 with TRBJ1-6; 9 bases match TRBD1. CDR1 is KGHSH, CDR2 LQKENI, per germline. The CDR3 spans 17 residues. Trimming at V came to 3 bases and at J to 7 bases, leaving 10 bases not matched to a gene. The CDR3 is CASSPSVPGTGNSPLHF. In DNA form, the CDR3 reads TGTGCCAGCTCACCGTCTGTCCCCGGGACAGGGAATTCACCCCTCCACTTT. Full variable domain (outside the CDR3, taken from reference TRBV18 and TRBJ1-6): NAGVMQNPRHLVRRRGQEARLRCSPMKGHSHVYWYRQLPEEGLKFMVYLQKENIIDESGMPKERFSAEFPKEGPSILRIQQVVRGDSAAYFCASSPSVPGTGNSPLHFGNGTRLTVT.

This chain uses TRBV2 with TRBJ2-1; 10 bases align to TRBD2. The V segment lost 6 bases and the J segment 0 bases; nucleotides outside the gene matches: 5. The CDR3 contains 16 residues. Germline CDR1 and CDR2: SNHLY and FYNNEI. The CDR3 region is CASSLGLASSYNEQFF. CDR3 bases: TGTGCCAGCAGCCTGGGACTAGCGAGCTCCTACAATGAGCAGTTCTTC. The full variable domain, completed using reference TRBV2 and TRBJ2-1, is EPEVTQTPSHQVTQMGQEVILRCVPISNHLYFYWYRQILGQKVEFLVSFYNNEISEKSEIFDDQFSVERPDGSNFTLKIRSTKLEDSAMYFCASSLGLASSYNEQFFGPGTRLTVL.

The chain employs TRBV7-9 and TRBJ2-3; D is ambiguous. The V gene's germline CDR1 is SEHNR and CDR2 FQNEAQ (reference sequence). This CDR3 has 10 residues. V was trimmed by 10 bases and J by 4 bases, leaving 6 bases between them. The CDR3 nucleotides read TGTGCCATTGGGGCAGATACGCAGTATTTT. Its protein product is CAIGADTQYF.

The V and J genes are TRBV27 and TRBJ1-2; TRBD1 matches 8 bases. CDR3 length equals 15 residues. Germline V gene lookup returns CDR1 MNHEY and CDR2 SMNVEV (reference sequence). Germline trimming cut 0 bases from V and 5 bases from J; bases unmatched to any gene: 5. The CDR3 sequence: CASSLSGRGLYGYTF. CDR3 sequence (DNA): TGTGCCAGCAGTTTATCAGGCAGGGGGCTTTATGGCTACACCTTC.

The chain links TRBV11-2 to TRBJ1-2, with 9 positions matching TRBD1. Germline V gene sequence: CDR1 SGHAT, CDR2 FQNNGV. Germline trimming cut 5 bases from V and 5 bases from J; bases unmatched to any gene: 6. CDR3 length: 14 residues. In nucleotides, the CDR3 is TGTGCCAGCAGCGCAACAGGGGGCCGGTATGGCTACACCTTC. Translation: CASSATGGRYGYTF.